A selection of T cell receptor beta chains follows, all from one sample in a study of human T cells and chemical hapten exposure. From the RACE reads, TCRdb called clonotypes with MiXCR, one entry per CDR3 protein. The sample has about 160,000 distinct CDR3 sequences; around 30% are singletons. Sequencing used whole blood, obtained in connection with sensitization to the hapten diphenylcyclopropenone (DPC). Receptors originate from a woman aged 18-29 years with alopecia areata. Some clones in this sample may be carry-over from other donors' samples. The CDR3 runs from the conserved cysteine through the conserved F or W. The order of the fields is clone size, J gene, D gene, V gene, CDR3 DNA, CDR3 protein. The D gene is left open where the match is weak. Rows give clone size only sometimes, using once, few, many, or a class for an expanded clone.

abundance: -
j_gene: TRBJ1-3
d_gene: -
v_gene: TRBV29-1
CDR3nt: TGCAGCGTTGAACTGGCTCGCTCTGGAAACACCATATATTTT
CDR3aa: CSVELARSGNTIYF

abundance: -
j_gene: TRBJ1-4
d_gene: -
v_gene: TRBV6-5
CDR3nt: TGTGCCAGCAGAACAACAGGGTTGGGTGAAAAACTGTTTTTT
CDR3aa: CASRTTGLGEKLFF

abundance: -
j_gene: TRBJ2-7
d_gene: -
v_gene: TRBV20-1
CDR3nt: TGCAGTGCCTCTTCCGAGGTGGTCGAGCAGTACTTC
CDR3aa: CSASSEVVEQYF

abundance: many
j_gene: TRBJ2-3
d_gene: -
v_gene: TRBV9
CDR3nt: TGTGCCAGCAGCGTTATGACTAGATCAGGAGATACGCAGTATTTT
CDR3aa: CASSVMTRSGDTQYF

abundance: -
j_gene: TRBJ2-1
d_gene: -
v_gene: TRBV21-1
CDR3nt: TGTGCCAGCAGCCACGGCTGGGACTACAATGAGCAGTTCTTC
CDR3aa: CASSHGWDYNEQFF

abundance: many
j_gene: TRBJ2-5
d_gene: -
v_gene: TRBV3-1
CDR3nt: TGTGCCAGCAGCCACGCAGGGGAGACCCAGTACTTC
CDR3aa: CASSHAGETQYF

abundance: -
j_gene: TRBJ2-7
d_gene: -
v_gene: TRBV20-1
CDR3nt: TGCAGTACTGACCCTCAAGACCACGAGCAGTACTTC
CDR3aa: CSTDPQDHEQYF

abundance: few
j_gene: TRBJ2-7
d_gene: -
v_gene: TRBV15
CDR3nt: TGTGCCACCAGCAGAGGAAGGAACTACGAGCAGTACTTC
CDR3aa: CATSRGRNYEQYF

abundance: few
j_gene: TRBJ2-5
d_gene: TRBD2
v_gene: TRBV4-3
CDR3nt: TGCGCCAGCAGCCAACTGACTAGCGGGACACAAGAGACCCAGTACTTC
CDR3aa: CASSQLTSGTQETQYF

abundance: -
j_gene: TRBJ2-7
d_gene: -
v_gene: TRBV5-1
CDR3nt: TGCGCCAGCAGCCGGGACCTCTCTGGGCAGTACTTC
CDR3aa: CASSRDLSGQYF

abundance: few
j_gene: TRBJ2-7
d_gene: TRBD2
v_gene: TRBV5-1
CDR3nt: TGCGCCAGCAGCTTCGCGGGAGCGGCCTACGAGCAGTACTTC
CDR3aa: CASSFAGAAYEQYF

abundance: many
j_gene: TRBJ1-1
d_gene: -
v_gene: TRBV2
CDR3nt: TGTGCCAGCAGCGTTCAGGGTTACGCTGAAGCTTTCTTT
CDR3aa: CASSVQGYAEAFF

abundance: few
j_gene: TRBJ2-7
d_gene: -
v_gene: TRBV29-1
CDR3nt: TGCAGCGTTGCAAAGCCGGCCCCCTACGAGCAGTACTTC
CDR3aa: CSVAKPAPYEQYF

abundance: -
j_gene: TRBJ2-5
d_gene: TRBD2
v_gene: TRBV20-1
CDR3nt: TGCAGTGCTCCTGAACTAGCGGGGGCCCAAGAGACCCAGTACTTC
CDR3aa: CSAPELAGAQETQYF

abundance: few
j_gene: TRBJ2-7
d_gene: -
v_gene: TRBV19
CDR3nt: TGTGCCAGTAGCCACTTGAAGGGCGAGCAGTACTTC
CDR3aa: CASSHLKGEQYF

abundance: few
j_gene: TRBJ1-2
d_gene: TRBD1
v_gene: TRBV29-1
CDR3nt: TGCAGCGTTGAGGGACAGGGCCATGGCTACACCTTC
CDR3aa: CSVEGQGHGYTF

abundance: few
j_gene: TRBJ2-7
d_gene: TRBD2
v_gene: TRBV25-1
CDR3nt: TGTGCCAGCAAACGGTGGGGGGGTAACGAGCAGTACTTC
CDR3aa: CASKRWGGNEQYF

abundance: -
j_gene: TRBJ2-1
d_gene: TRBD1
v_gene: TRBV25-1
CDR3nt: TGTGCCAGCACAGGGCCAGGACAGGGGGAGTTCTTC
CDR3aa: CASTGPGQGEFF

abundance: few
j_gene: TRBJ2-2
d_gene: TRBD2
v_gene: TRBV27
CDR3nt: TGTGCCAGCAGTGGGGGGACTAGCGGGGGGGCGAGAGCCGGGGAGCTGTTTTTT
CDR3aa: CASSGGTSGGARAGELFF

abundance: few
j_gene: TRBJ2-5
d_gene: -
v_gene: TRBV7-3
CDR3nt: TGTGCCAGCAGCTTAAGTGGTGGCGAGACCCAGTACTTC
CDR3aa: CASSLSGGETQYF

abundance: few
j_gene: TRBJ2-2
d_gene: -
v_gene: TRBV5-1
CDR3nt: TGCGCCAGCAGCTTATTCCCCGGGGAGCTGTTTTTT
CDR3aa: CASSLFPGELFF

abundance: -
j_gene: TRBJ2-3
d_gene: -
v_gene: TRBV6-5
CDR3nt: TGTGCCACTAGGGGTAGGGGGTCCGCTTCCACAGATACGCAGTATTTT
CDR3aa: CATRGRGSASTDTQYF

abundance: many
j_gene: TRBJ2-2
d_gene: TRBD2
v_gene: TRBV14
CDR3nt: TGTGCCAGCAGCCAAGACGGTGCTAGCGGGAGAGAGGACGGGGAGCTGTTTTTT
CDR3aa: CASSQDGASGREDGELFF

abundance: few
j_gene: TRBJ2-5
d_gene: TRBD1
v_gene: TRBV11-2
CDR3nt: TGTGCCAGCAGCTTAGCAGGGGGCGGGGAGACCCAGTACTTC
CDR3aa: CASSLAGGGETQYF

abundance: -
j_gene: TRBJ2-7
d_gene: -
v_gene: TRBV10-3
CDR3nt: TGTGCCATCAGGGACACCTACGAGCAGTACTTC
CDR3aa: CAIRDTYEQYF

abundance: -
j_gene: TRBJ2-1
d_gene: TRBD2
v_gene: TRBV7-9
CDR3nt: TGTGCCAGCAGCACTTCTAGCGGCCCCTACAATGAGCAGTTCTTC
CDR3aa: CASSTSSGPYNEQFF

abundance: -
j_gene: TRBJ2-6
d_gene: -
v_gene: TRBV6-6
CDR3nt: TGTGCCAGCGCTGTGAGCTCTGGGGCCAACGTCCTGACTTTC
CDR3aa: CASAVSSGANVLTF

abundance: few
j_gene: TRBJ1-6
d_gene: TRBD1
v_gene: TRBV9
CDR3nt: TGTGCCAGCAGCGACCCCCTGGCACTGACAGGGGGTCATAATTCACCCCTCCACTTT
CDR3aa: CASSDPLALTGGHNSPLHF

abundance: -
j_gene: TRBJ2-7
d_gene: TRBD1
v_gene: TRBV7-2
CDR3nt: TGTGCCAGCAGGGCCGGACAGGGCCGCGAGCAGTACTTC
CDR3aa: CASRAGQGREQYF

abundance: many
j_gene: TRBJ2-5
d_gene: -
v_gene: TRBV6-2/TRBV6-3
CDR3nt: TGTGCCAGCAGTTACTCGGGAGCCCAAGAGACCCAGTACTTC
CDR3aa: CASSYSGAQETQYF

abundance: few
j_gene: TRBJ2-1
d_gene: -
v_gene: TRBV4-3
CDR3nt: TGCGCCAGCAGCCTCACCGTAGGTGGATCCTACAATGAGCAGTTCTTC
CDR3aa: CASSLTVGGSYNEQFF

abundance: -
j_gene: TRBJ2-3
d_gene: -
v_gene: TRBV2
CDR3nt: TGTGCCAGCACTGACCCAGATACGCAGTATTTT
CDR3aa: CASTDPDTQYF

abundance: -
j_gene: TRBJ2-3
d_gene: -
v_gene: TRBV6-1
CDR3nt: TGTGCCAGCAGCAAAGGGGTCGGGACACTCACAGATACGCAGTATTTT
CDR3aa: CASSKGVGTLTDTQYF

abundance: -
j_gene: TRBJ2-2
d_gene: -
v_gene: TRBV10-3
CDR3nt: TGTGCCATCAGTACCGACGGGGGCGTCGGGGAGCTGTTTTTT
CDR3aa: CAISTDGGVGELFF

abundance: -
j_gene: TRBJ2-5
d_gene: TRBD1
v_gene: TRBV27
CDR3nt: TGTGCCAGCAGTGACAGGGGAGAGACCCAGTACTTC
CDR3aa: CASSDRGETQYF

abundance: few
j_gene: TRBJ1-2
d_gene: -
v_gene: TRBV12-3/TRBV12-4
CDR3nt: TGTGCCAGCAGATCGACAGCAAACTATGGCTACACCTTC
CDR3aa: CASRSTANYGYTF

abundance: few
j_gene: TRBJ2-1
d_gene: TRBD2
v_gene: TRBV4-1
CDR3nt: TGCGCCAGCAGCCAAGATGGTGGGGGACTAGCGGGGGACCGGTTCTTC
CDR3aa: CASSQDGGGLAGDRFF

abundance: -
j_gene: TRBJ2-3
d_gene: -
v_gene: TRBV7-2
CDR3nt: TGTGCCAGCAGCCTCTACAGCACAGATACGCAGTATTTT
CDR3aa: CASSLYSTDTQYF

abundance: -
j_gene: TRBJ2-7
d_gene: TRBD2
v_gene: TRBV27
CDR3nt: TGTGCCAGCAGTGTCGGGACTAGCGCTTACGAGCAGTACTTC
CDR3aa: CASSVGTSAYEQYF

abundance: -
j_gene: TRBJ2-1
d_gene: TRBD2
v_gene: TRBV6-4
CDR3nt: TGTGCCAGCAGTGAGTCGGGACTAGCGGGATCTAGTGAGCAGTTCTTC
CDR3aa: CASSESGLAGSSEQFF

abundance: once
j_gene: TRBJ2-1
d_gene: -
v_gene: TRBV6-2/TRBV6-3
CDR3nt: TGTGCCAGCAGTTCCCAACTAGCCGCCCGTGGGTCGTTAGGGTTCTTC
CDR3aa: CASSSQLAARGSLGFF